Below are 10 T cell receptor beta chains sequenced from a single sample in a study of T cells in Graves' hyperthyroidism and ophthalmopathy. Amplified TCR beta CDR3 regions came from RNA transcripts. The study used the HTBI primer set for a first-round RT-PCR of the TCR CDR3. TCRdb analysed the multiplex PCR reads with MiXCR anew, one entry per CDR3 protein. The data hold 620,000 or so distinct CDR3 sequences, with around 13% observed a single time. The specimen sequenced was blood. Receptors originate from a woman aged 45-59 years with Graves' ophthalmopathy.

A few counts support this clonotype. V is TRBV7-9 and J is TRBJ1-4; D is undetermined. The CDR3 extends over 14 amino acids. Between the trimmed V and J ends, which lost 2 bases and 5 bases, there was a span of 9 bases. CDR1 and CDR2 from the germline V gene are SEHNR and FQNEAQ (reference sequence). The CDR3 region has the DNA TGTGCCAGCAGCTTAATAGAACAGAATGAAAAACTGTTTTTT. This gives the protein CASSLIEQNEKLFF.

This clonotype was recorded many times. V is TRBV28 and J is TRBJ1-3; no clear D. Germline-derived CDR1 and CDR2 are MDHEN and SYDVKM. Between the trimmed V and J ends, which lost 1 base and 0 bases, there was a span of 7 bases. The CDR3 runs 15 residues. The CDR3 DNA is TGTGCCAGCAGTTTATTATCCGTCTCTGGAAACACCATATATTTT. Translating gives CASSLLSVSGNTIYF.

The chain employs TRBV2 and TRBJ1-1; no reliable D call. This CDR3 has 15 amino acids. Germline V gives CDR1 SNHLY, CDR2 FYNNEI. Trimming took off 6 bases at V and 2 bases at J, with 16 bases between the two ends. The CDR3 loop reads CASSPPGTVNTEAFF. Here the CDR3 DNA reads TGTGCCAGCAGCCCACCTGGAACAGTTAACACTGAAGCTTTCTTT.

This clonotype was counted many times. The V call is TRBV6-5, the J call TRBJ2-7; D uncertain. The CDR3 length is 13 residues. Between the trimmed V and J ends, which lost 2 bases and 1 base, there was a span of 6 bases. Germline V gives CDR1 MNHEY, CDR2 SVGAGI. CDR3 in amino acids: CASSYGFSYEQYF. CDR3 sequence (DNA): TGTGCCAGCAGTTACGGGTTTTCCTACGAGCAGTACTTC.

This clonotype was detected ten times or more. The chain combines TRBV14 with TRBJ2-6; D is uncertain. The CDR3 is made up of 15 amino acids. V gave up 2 bases and J gave up 4 bases, with 9 bases separating them. In germline, CDR1 is SGHDN, CDR2 FVKESK. CDR3 DNA: TGTGCCAGCAGCCAACTAGGGTCAGGGGCCAACGTCCTGACTTTC. Its translation is CASSQLGSGANVLTF.

In its sample, this clonotype was seen a few times. The chain combines TRBV18 with TRBJ1-6; tentative D call: TRBD1 (5 bases). The V gene's germline CDR1 is KGHSH and CDR2 LQKENI. V was shortened by 2 bases and J by 11 bases, with 10 bases between the two germline ends. The CDR3 extends over 13 amino acids. The CDR3 DNA sequence: TGTGCCAGCTCACCAGGGGGGAATCCACCCCTCCACTTT. It yields the protein CASSPGGNPPLHF.

This clonotype was seen at least ten times. This chain uses TRBV27 with TRBJ2-7; D unclear. V was pared by 2 bases and J by 0 bases, with 11 bases between. The CDR3 has 15 amino acids. Germline V gives CDR1 MNHEY, CDR2 SMNVEV (reference sequence). This chain's CDR3 is CASSLVGTLSYEQYF. The CDR3 DNA reads TGTGCCAGCAGTTTAGTTGGTACACTCTCCTACGAGCAGTACTTC.

At least ten counts were recorded for this clonotype. The V and J genes are TRBV5-1 and TRBJ2-7, with no clear D. V was shortened by 2 bases and J by 1 base, with 16 bases between the two germline ends. Per the germline V gene, CDR1 is SGHRS and CDR2 is YFSETQ. The length of the CDR3 is 16 residues. DNA for the CDR3: TGCGCCAGCAGCTTTCTCCCGCCGCAGGTATCCTACGAGCAGTACTTC. Residues: CASSFLPPQVSYEQYF.

This clonotype has ten or more counts. The junction shows a germline mismatch at one end, possibly a read error. This rearrangement joins TRBV5-1 to TRBJ2-5, with TRBD1 matching over 11 bases. The CDR3 has 16 residues. Germline V lookup: CDR1 SGHRS, CDR2 YFSETQ. CDR3 sequence (DNA): TGCGTCAGCAGCTGGCAACCGGACAGGGGGCAGGAGACCCAGTACTTC. It is translated as CVSSWQPDRGQETQYF. The whole variable domain, remainder taken from reference TRBV5-1 and TRBJ2-5, is KAGVTQTPRYLIKTRGQQVTLSCSPISGHRSVSWYQQTPGQGLQFLFEYFSETQRNKGNFPGRFSGRQFSNSRSEMNVSTLELGDSALYLCVSSWQPDRGQETQYFGPGTRLLVL.

This clonotype was seen a handful of times. The chain links TRBV4-1 to TRBJ1-6; 7 nucleotides match TRBD1. V dropped 1 base and J dropped 10; count of bases not matched to a gene: 7. CDR3 length: 15 residues. In germline, CDR1 is MGHRA, CDR2 YSYEKL. The CDR3, as DNA: TGCGCCAGCAGCCAAGGATTAACAGGGGAATCACCCCTCCACTTT. Its translation is CASSQGLTGESPLHF.